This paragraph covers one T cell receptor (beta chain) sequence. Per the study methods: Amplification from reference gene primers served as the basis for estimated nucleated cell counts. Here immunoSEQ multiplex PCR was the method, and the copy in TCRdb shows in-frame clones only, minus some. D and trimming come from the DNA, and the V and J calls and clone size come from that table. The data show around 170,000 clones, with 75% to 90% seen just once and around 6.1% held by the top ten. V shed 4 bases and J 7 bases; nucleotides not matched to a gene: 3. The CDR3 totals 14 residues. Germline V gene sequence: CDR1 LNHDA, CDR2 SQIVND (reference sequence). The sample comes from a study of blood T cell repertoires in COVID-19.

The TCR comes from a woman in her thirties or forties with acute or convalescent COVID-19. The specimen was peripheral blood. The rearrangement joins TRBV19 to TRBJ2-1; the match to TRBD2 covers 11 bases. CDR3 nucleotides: TGTGCCAGTAGTACGACTAGCGGGATAAATGAGCAGTTCTTC. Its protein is CASSTTSGINEQFF.